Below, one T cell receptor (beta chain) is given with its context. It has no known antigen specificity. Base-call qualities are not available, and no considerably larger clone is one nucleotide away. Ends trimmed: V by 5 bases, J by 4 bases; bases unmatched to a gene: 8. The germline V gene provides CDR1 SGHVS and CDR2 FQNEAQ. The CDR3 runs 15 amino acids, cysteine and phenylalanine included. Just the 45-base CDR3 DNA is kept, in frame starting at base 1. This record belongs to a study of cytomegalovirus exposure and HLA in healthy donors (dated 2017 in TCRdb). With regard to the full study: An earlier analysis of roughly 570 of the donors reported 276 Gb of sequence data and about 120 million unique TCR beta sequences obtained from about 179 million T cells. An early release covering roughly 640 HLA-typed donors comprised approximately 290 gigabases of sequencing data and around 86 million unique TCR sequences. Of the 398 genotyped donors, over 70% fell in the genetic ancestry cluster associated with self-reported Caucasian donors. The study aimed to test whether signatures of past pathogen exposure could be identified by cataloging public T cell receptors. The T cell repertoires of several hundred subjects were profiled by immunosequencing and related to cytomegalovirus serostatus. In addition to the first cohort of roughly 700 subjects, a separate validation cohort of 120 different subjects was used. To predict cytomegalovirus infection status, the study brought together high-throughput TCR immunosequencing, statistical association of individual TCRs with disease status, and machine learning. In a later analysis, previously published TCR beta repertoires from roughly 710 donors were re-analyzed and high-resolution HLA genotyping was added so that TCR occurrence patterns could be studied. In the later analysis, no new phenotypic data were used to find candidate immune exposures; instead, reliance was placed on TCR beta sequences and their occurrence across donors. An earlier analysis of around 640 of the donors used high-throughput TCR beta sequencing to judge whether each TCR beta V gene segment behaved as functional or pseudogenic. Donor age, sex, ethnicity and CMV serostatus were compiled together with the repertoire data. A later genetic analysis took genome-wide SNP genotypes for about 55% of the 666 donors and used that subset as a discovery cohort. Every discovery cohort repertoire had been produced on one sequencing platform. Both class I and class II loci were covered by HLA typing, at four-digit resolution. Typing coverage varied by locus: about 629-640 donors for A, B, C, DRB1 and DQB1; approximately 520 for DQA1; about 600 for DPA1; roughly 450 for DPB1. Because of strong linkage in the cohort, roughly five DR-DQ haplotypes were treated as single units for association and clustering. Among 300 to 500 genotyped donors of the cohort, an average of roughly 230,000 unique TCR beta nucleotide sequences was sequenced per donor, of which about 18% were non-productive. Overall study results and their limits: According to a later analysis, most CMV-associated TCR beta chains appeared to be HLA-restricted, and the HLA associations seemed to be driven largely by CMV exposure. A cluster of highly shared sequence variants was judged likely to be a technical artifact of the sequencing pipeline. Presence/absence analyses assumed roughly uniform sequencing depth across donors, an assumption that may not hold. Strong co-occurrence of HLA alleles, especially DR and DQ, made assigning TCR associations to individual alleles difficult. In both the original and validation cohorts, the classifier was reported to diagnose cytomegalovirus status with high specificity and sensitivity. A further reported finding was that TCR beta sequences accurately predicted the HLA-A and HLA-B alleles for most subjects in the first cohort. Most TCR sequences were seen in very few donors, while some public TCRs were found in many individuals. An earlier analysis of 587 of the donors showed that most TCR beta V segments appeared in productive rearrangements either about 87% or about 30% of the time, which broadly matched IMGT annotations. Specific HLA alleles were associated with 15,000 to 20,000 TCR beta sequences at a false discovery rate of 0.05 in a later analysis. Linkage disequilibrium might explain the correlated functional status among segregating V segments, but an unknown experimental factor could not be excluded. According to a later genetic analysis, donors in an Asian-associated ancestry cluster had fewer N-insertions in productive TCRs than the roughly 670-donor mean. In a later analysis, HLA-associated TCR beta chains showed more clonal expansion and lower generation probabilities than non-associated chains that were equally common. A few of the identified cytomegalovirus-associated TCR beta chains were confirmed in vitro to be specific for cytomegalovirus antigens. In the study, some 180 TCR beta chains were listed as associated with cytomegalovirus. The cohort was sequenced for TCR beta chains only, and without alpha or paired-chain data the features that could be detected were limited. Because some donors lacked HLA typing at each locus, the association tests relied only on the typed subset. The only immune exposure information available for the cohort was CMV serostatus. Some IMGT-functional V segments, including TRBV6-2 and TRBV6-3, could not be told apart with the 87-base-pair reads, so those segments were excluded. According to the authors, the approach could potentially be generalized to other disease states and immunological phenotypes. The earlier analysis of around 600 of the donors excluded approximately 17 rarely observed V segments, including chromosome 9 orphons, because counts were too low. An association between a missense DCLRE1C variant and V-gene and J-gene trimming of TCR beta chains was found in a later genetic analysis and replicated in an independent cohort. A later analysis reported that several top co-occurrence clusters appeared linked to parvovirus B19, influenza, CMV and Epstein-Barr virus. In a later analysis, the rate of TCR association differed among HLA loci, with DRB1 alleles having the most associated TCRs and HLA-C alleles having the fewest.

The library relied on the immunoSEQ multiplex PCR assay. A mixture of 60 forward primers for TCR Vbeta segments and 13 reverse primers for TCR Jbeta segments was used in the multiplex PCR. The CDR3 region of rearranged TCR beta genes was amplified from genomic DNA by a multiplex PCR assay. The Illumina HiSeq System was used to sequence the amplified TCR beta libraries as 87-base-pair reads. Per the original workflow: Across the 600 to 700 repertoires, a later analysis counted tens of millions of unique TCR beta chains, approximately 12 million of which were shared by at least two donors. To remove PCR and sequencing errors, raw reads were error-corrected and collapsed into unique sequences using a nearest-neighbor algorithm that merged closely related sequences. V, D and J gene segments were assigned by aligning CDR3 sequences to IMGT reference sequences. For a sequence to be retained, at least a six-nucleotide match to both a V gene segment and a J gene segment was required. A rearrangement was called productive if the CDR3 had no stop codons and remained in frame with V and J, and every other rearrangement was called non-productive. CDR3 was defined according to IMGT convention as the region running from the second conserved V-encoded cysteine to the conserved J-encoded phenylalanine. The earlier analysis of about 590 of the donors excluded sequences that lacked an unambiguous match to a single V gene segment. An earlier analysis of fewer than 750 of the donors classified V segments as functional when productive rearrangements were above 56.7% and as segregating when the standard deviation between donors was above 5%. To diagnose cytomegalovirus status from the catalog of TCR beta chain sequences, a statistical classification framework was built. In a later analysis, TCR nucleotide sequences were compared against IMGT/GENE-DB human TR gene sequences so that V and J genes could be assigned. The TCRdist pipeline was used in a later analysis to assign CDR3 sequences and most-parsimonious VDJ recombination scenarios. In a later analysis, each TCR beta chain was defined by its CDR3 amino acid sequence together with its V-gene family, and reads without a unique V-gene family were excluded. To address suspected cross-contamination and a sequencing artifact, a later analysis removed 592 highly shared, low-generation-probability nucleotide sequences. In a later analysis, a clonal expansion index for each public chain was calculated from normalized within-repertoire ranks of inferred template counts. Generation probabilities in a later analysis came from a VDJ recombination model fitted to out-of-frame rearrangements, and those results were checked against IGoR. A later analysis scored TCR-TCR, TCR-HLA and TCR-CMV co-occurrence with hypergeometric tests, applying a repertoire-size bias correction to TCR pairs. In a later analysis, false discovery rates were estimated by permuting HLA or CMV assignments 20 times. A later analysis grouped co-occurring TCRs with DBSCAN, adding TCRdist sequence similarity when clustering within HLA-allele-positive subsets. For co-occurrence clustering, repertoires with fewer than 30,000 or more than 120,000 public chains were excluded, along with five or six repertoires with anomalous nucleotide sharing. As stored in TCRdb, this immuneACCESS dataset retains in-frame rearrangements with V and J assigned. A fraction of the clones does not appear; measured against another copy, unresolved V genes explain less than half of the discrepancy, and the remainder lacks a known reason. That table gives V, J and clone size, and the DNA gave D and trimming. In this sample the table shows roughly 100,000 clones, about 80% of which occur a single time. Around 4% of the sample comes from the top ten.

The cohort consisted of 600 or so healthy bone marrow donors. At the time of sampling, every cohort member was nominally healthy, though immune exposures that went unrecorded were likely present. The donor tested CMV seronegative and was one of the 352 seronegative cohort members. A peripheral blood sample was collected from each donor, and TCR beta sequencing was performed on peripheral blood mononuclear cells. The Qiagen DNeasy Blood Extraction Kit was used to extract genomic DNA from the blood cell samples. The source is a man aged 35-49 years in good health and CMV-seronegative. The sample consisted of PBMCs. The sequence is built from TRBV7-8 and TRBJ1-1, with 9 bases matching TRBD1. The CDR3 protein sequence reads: CASSANTGGGTEAFF. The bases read TGTGCCAGCAGCGCCAACACAGGGGGCGGCACTGAAGCTTTCTTT. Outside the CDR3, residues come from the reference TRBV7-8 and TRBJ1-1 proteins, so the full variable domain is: GAGVSQSPRYKVAKRGQDVALRCDPISGHVSLFWYQQALGQGPEFLTYFQNEAQLDKSGLPSDRFFAERPEGSVSTLKIQRTQQEDSAVYLCASSANTGGGTEAFFGQGTRLTVV.